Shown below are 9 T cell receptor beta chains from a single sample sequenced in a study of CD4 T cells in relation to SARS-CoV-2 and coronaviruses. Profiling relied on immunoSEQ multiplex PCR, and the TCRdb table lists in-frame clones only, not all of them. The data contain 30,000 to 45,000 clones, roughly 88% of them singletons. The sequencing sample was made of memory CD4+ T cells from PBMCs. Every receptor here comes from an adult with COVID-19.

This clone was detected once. CDR3: CASRRAGTDNYEQYF. The CDR3 region has the DNA TGTGCCAGCAGACGAGCCGGGACAGACAATTACGAGCAGTACTTC. The J gene is TRBJ2-7, the V gene TRBV28, with TRBD1 identical over 7 bases. Germline-derived CDR1 and CDR2 are MDHEN and SYDVKM. CDR3 length equals 15 residues. V was clipped by 6 bases and J by 4 bases; unmatched bases: 12.

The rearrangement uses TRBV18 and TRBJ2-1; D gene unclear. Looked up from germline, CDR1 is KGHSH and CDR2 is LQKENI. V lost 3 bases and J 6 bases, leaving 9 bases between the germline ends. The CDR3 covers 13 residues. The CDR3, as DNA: TGTGCCAGCTCACCTTCGGAGAGCAATGAGCAGTTCTTC. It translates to CASSPSESNEQFF. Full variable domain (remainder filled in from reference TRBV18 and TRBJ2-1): NAGVMQNPRHLVRRRGQEARLRCSPMKGHSHVYWYRQLPEEGLKFMVYLQKENIIDESGMPKERFSAEFPKEGPSILRIQQVVRGDSAAYFCASSPSESNEQFFGPGTRLTVL.

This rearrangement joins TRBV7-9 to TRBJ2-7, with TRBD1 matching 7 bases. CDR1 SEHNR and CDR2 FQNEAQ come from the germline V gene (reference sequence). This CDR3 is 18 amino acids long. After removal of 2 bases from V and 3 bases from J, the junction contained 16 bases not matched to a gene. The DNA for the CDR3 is TGTGCCAGCAGCTTATCCAATCTACCAGGGGGACAATACTACGAGCAGTACTTC. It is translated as CASSLSNLPGGQYYEQYF. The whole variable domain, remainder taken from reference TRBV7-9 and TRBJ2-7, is DTGVSQNPRHKITKRGQNVTFRCDPISEHNRLYWYRQTLGQGPEFLTYFQNEAQLEKSRLLSDRFSAERPKGSFSTLEIQRTEQGDSAMYLCASSLSNLPGGQYYEQYFGPGTRLTVT.

CDR3 coding DNA: TGTGCCAGCAGCTTATCGGGGCTTGCTAACTATGGCTACACCTTC. It specifies CASSLSGLANYGYTF. V gene TRBV7-6 combines with J gene TRBJ1-2; TRBD1 is a possible D gene (5 bases). The CDR3 is 15 residues long. The V gene's germline CDR1 is SGHVS and CDR2 FNYEAQ. The V gene lost 2 bases and the J gene lost 0 bases, with 10 bases spanning the gap.

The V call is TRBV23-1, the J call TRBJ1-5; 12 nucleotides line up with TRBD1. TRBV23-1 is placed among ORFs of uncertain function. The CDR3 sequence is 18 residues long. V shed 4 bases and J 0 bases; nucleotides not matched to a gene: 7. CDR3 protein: CASSRGQGARYSNQPQHF. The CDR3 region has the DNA TGCGCCAGCAGTCGGGGACAGGGGGCCCGTTATAGCAATCAGCCCCAGCATTTT.

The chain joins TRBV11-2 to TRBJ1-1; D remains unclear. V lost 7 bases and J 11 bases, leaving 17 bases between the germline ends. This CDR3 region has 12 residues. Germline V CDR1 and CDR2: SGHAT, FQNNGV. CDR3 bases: TGTGCCAGCAACCCAGCAACAGCTCGGGCTTTCTTT. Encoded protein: CASNPATARAFF.

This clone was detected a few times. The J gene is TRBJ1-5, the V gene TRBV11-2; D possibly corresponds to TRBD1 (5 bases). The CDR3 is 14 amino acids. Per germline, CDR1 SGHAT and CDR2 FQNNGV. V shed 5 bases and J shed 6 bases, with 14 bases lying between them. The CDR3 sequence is CASSPAAGGQPQHF. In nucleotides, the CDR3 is TGTGCCAGCAGCCCCGCAGCCGGGGGTCAGCCCCAGCATTTT. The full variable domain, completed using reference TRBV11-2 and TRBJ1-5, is EAGVAQSPRYKIIEKRQSVAFWCNPISGHATLYWYQQILGQGPKLLIQFQNNGVVDDSQLPKDRFSAERLKGVDSTLKIQPAKLEDSAVYLCASSPAAGGQPQHFGDGTRLSIL.

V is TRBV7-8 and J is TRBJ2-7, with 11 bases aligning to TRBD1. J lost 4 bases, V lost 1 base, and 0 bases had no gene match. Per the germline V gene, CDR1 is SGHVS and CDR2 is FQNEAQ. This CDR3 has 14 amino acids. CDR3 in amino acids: CASSLGDRGYEQYF. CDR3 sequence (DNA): TGTGCCAGCAGCTTAGGGGACAGGGGGTACGAGCAGTACTTC.

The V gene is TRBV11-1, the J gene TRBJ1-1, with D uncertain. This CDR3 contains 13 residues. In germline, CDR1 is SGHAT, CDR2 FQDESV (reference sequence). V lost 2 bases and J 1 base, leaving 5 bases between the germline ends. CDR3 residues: CASSLQTNTEAFF. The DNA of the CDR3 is TGTGCCAGCAGCTTACAGACGAACACTGAAGCTTTCTTT.